This TCR beta chain was profiled in a study of blood T cells in healthy people across ages. Study-level results: Unsorted PBMC input precluded a conclusive naive versus antigen-experienced comparison.

Per individual sample, total RNA of at least 6 micrograms was extracted. Germline CDR1 SGDLS, CDR2 YYNGEE. Trimming left V 2 bases short and J 13 bases short, with 16 bases between. The CDR3 is 14 residues long. Through a sample-barcoded 5' primer and a J-beta primer mix, a second PCR was run for roughly 7 to 11 cycles. One entry per CDR3 protein, called by TCRdb with MiXCR from the 5' RACE reads. The table includes around 780,000 distinct CDR3 sequences, roughly three fifths detected once. This clonotype was detected once. Its antigen is undetermined. This chain connects TRBV9 to TRBJ1-6, with D unresolved. Material: blood. The receptor comes from a man aged 35 to 55 in good health. DNA of the CDR3: TGTGCCAGCAGCGTGGCCAGCGCTGCTTCGCCCCTCCACTTT. This sequence encodes CASSVASAASPLHF.